This T cell receptor (beta chain) was obtained from a study of blood T cell repertoires in COVID-19. Overall study context: The cDNA or gDNA used as material had been derived from T cells, B-cell-depleted T cells, or PBMCs.

Participants were aged about 18 to 100 years from roughly 25 US areas. As handled by the study authors: Reference gene primer amplification gave estimated nucleated cell counts. Using immunoSEQ multiplex PCR, the repertoire was profiled, and TCRdb retains in-frame clones only, with some absent. V, J and clone size were drawn from that table, and D and trimming were deduced from the DNA. The table lists approximately 350,000 clones, roughly nine tenths of them singletons. The CDR3 consists of 12 residues. From germline, CDR1 is MNHEY and CDR2 SVGAGI. Trimming removed 8 bases from V and 7 bases from J, with 15 bases in between.

The receptor was derived from a man aged 18 to 30 who had recovered from COVID-19. Sequencing used PBMCs or T cells enriched from blood (not recorded which). V gene TRBV6-5 combines with J gene TRBJ2-7; D may be TRBD1 (5 bases). The CDR3 DNA is TGTGCCAGCTCGGAAGGCCCAGGGGAGCAGTACTTC. Its translation is CASSEGPGEQYF.